This T cell receptor (beta chain) was captured by sequencing in a study of blood T cell repertoires in COVID-19. At the level of the study: The analysed material was cDNA or gDNA that came from T cells, B-cell-depleted T cells, or PBMCs.

Sequenced by immunoSEQ multiplex PCR; TCRdb stores in-frame clones only, minus some. The repertoire holds about 220,000 clones, with about 80% as singletons. The ends lost 4 bases at V and 7 bases at J; junction bases unmatched: 5. The germline gives CDR1 GTSNPN, CDR2 SVGIG (reference sequence). There are 12 residues in the CDR3. Specimen: peripheral blood. This clonotype originated in a woman under 40 who had recovered from COVID-19. The V gene is TRBV30, the J gene TRBJ1-2; 8 bases map to TRBD1. The CDR3 spells CAWNTGGGGYTF. The CDR3 coding sequence is TGTGCCTGGAATACAGGGGGGGGTGGCTACACCTTC.